This is a list of T cell receptor beta chains from one sample in a study of blood T cell repertoires in COVID-19. TCRdb's copy holds only in-frame clones and misses some; the assay was immunoSEQ multiplex PCR. The table has over 40,000 clones, about nine tenths seen once. Sequencing used peripheral blood. The receptor source for this set is a man in his 70s with acute or convalescent COVID-19. CDR3s include the opening cysteine and the closing phenylalanine or tryptophan. A D gene is named only where the DNA matches it firmly. The size of a clone is reported for some rows only, either as once, few or many, or as a class for expanded clones.

TRBV7-8	TRBJ1-5	TRBD1	once	CASSLAGTDNQPQHF	TGTGCCAGCAGCTTAGCCGGGACAGACAATCAGCCCCAGCATTTT
TRBV11-2	TRBJ1-5	TRBD1	.	CASSQGQASNQPQHF	TGTGCCAGCAGCCAGGGACAGGCTAGCAATCAGCCCCAGCATTTT
TRBV5-6	TRBJ1-1	.	.	CASCPLQECTEAFF	TGTGCCAGCTGCCCATTACAGGAGTGCACTGAAGCTTTCTTT
TRBV28	TRBJ1-2	.	.	CASSYGRASGYTF	TGTGCCAGCAGTTATGGCAGGGCAAGTGGCTACACCTTC
TRBV11-2	TRBJ1-2	.	few	CASSLEENYGYTF	TGTGCCAGCAGCTTAGAGGAGAACTATGGCTACACCTTC
TRBV7-2	TRBJ2-7	TRBD2	.	CASSLGPRAGGTYEQYF	TGTGCCAGCAGCTTAGGACCTAGGGCGGGGGGGACCTACGAGCAGTACTTC
TRBV4-1	TRBJ1-5	.	.	CASSQGTRQPQHF	TGCGCCAGCAGCCAAGGTACCCGGCAGCCCCAGCATTTT
TRBV7-2	TRBJ2-3	.	.	CASSLAPRRTDTQYF	TGTGCCAGCAGCTTAGCGCCCAGGCGCACAGATACGCAGTATTTT
TRBV18	TRBJ1-5	.	.	CASSPSQTYSNQPQHF	TGTGCCAGCTCACCAAGCCAAACGTATAGCAATCAGCCCCAGCATTTT
TRBV7-9	TRBJ2-5	.	.	CASSLTGTKGETQYF	TGTGCCAGCAGCTTAACCGGGACAAAGGGGGAGACCCAGTACTTC
TRBV25-1	TRBJ1-3	.	.	CASSDARGGNTIYF	TGTGCCAGCAGTGATGCAAGGGGGGGAAACACCATATATTTT
TRBV27	TRBJ2-7	.	.	CASREGYEQYF	TGTGCCAGCAGGGAGGGTTACGAGCAGTACTTC
TRBV6-6	TRBJ2-7	.	.	CASSTQGREQYF	TGTGCCAGCAGTACCCAGGGTAGGGAGCAGTACTTC
TRBV19	TRBJ1-6	TRBD1	once	CASSWTGDSPLHF	TGTGCCAGTAGTTGGACAGGGGACTCACCCCTCCACTTT
TRBV6-5	TRBJ1-5	.	.	CASSMTVGQPQHF	TGTGCCAGCAGTATGACAGTGGGGCAGCCCCAGCATTTT
TRBV9	TRBJ1-5	.	.	CASSVDGHRNQPQHF	TGTGCCAGCAGCGTAGATGGACACCGCAATCAGCCCCAGCATTTT
TRBV28	TRBJ1-1	.	.	CASIRKVNTEAFF	TGTGCCAGCATCAGGAAGGTTAACACTGAAGCTTTCTTT
TRBV15	TRBJ2-7	TRBD1	.	CATSRGQGAFYEQYF	TGTGCCACCAGCAGAGGACAGGGGGCTTTCTACGAGCAGTACTTC
TRBV19	TRBJ1-3	TRBD1	.	CASSVPGQGAGNTIYF	TGTGCCAGTAGTGTTCCGGGACAGGGGGCCGGAAACACCATATATTTT
TRBV30	TRBJ2-7	.	.	CAWSGVGAEQYF	TGTGCCTGGAGTGGGGTTGGAGCCGAGCAGTACTTC
TRBV5-8	TRBJ1-5	TRBD1	.	CASSLGTGGVNQPQHF	TGTGCCAGCAGCTTGGGAACAGGGGGCGTCAATCAGCCCCAGCATTTT
TRBV21-1	TRBJ1-3	.	.	CASSTRDRGLGNTIYF	TGTGCCAGCAGCACCCGGGACAGGGGGCTAGGAAACACCATATATTTT
TRBV6-2/TRBV6-3	TRBJ2-3	TRBD2	.	CASSYSSSGGRDTQYF	TGTGCCAGCAGTTACTCGAGTAGCGGGGGTCGAGATACGCAGTATTTT
TRBV10-3	TRBJ2-5	TRBD1	.	CAISDSTGDLGAQYF	TGTGCCATCAGTGACTCGACAGGGGACTTAGGGGCCCAGTACTTC
TRBV18	TRBJ1-5	.	.	CASSPSIDQPQHF	TGTGCCAGCTCACCGAGTATCGATCAGCCCCAGCATTTT
TRBV3-1/TRBV3-2	TRBJ1-5	.	.	CASSQGTDNQPQHF	TGTGCCAGCAGCCAAGGGACAGACAATCAGCCCCAGCATTTT
TRBV7-8	TRBJ2-4	TRBD2	.	CASSLGRGVAKNIQYF	TGTGCCAGCAGCTTAGGACGGGGGGTAGCCAAAAACATTCAGTACTTC
TRBV5-5	TRBJ2-4	TRBD1	.	CASSPTGGVPQNIQYF	TGTGCCAGCAGCCCTACAGGGGGCGTCCCACAAAACATTCAGTACTTC
TRBV18	TRBJ1-3	.	.	CASSRTVKTSSGNTIYF	TGTGCCAGCTCTAGGACAGTGAAAACGAGCTCTGGAAACACCATATATTTT
TRBV7-9	TRBJ2-1	.	.	CASARGGALGDNEQFF	TGTGCCAGCGCCCGTGGGGGGGCGTTAGGGGACAATGAGCAGTTCTTC
TRBV4-1	TRBJ2-1	.	.	CASSQGVTGSYNEQFF	TGCGCCAGCAGCCAAGGGGTGACGGGGAGCTACAATGAGCAGTTCTTC
TRBV27	TRBJ1-6	.	once	CASRDSQNSYNSPLHF	TGTGCCAGCAGGGACAGCCAGAACTCCTATAATTCACCCCTCCACTTT
TRBV5-6	TRBJ1-1	.	.	CASTFIEGNTEAFF	TGTGCCAGCACGTTCATTGAGGGAAACACTGAAGCTTTCTTT